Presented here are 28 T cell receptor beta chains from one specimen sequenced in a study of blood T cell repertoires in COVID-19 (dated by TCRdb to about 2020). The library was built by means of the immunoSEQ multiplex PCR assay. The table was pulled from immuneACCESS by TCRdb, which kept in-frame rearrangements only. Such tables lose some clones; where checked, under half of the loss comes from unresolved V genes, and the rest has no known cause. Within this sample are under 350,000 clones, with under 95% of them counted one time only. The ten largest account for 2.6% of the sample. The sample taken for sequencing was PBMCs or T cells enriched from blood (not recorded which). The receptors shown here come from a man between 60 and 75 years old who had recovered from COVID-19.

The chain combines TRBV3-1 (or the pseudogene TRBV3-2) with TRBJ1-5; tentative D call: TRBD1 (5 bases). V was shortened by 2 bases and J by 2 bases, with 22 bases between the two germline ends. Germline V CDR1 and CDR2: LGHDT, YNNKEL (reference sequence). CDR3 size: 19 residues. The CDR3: CASSQFSRQPYCCNQPQHF. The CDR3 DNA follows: TGTGCCAGCAGCCAATTCTCCAGACAGCCGTACTGTTGCAATCAGCCCCAGCATTTT.

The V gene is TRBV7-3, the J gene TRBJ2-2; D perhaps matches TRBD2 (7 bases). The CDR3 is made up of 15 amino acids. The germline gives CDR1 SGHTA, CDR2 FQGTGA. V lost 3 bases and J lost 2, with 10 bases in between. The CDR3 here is CASSFTGGNTGELFF. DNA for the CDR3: TGTGCCAGCAGCTTTACGGGGGGCAACACCGGGGAGCTGTTTTTT.

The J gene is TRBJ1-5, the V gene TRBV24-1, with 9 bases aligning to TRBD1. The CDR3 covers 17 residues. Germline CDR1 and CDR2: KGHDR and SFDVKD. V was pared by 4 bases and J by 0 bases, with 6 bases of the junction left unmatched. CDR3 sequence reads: CATSDPGDRASNQPQHF. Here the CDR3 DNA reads TGTGCCACCAGTGACCCCGGGGACAGGGCTAGCAATCAGCCCCAGCATTTT.

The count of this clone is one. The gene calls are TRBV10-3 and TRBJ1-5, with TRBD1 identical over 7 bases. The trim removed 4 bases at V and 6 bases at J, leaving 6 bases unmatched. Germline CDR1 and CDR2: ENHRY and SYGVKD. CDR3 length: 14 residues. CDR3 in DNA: TGTGCCATCAGTGCGGGAGGGGGCACTCAGCCCCAGCATTTT. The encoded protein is CAISAGGGTQPQHF.

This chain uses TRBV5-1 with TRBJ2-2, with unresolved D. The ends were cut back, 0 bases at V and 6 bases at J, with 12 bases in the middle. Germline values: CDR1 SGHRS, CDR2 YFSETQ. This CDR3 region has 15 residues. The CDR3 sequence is CASSLGQVVAGELFF. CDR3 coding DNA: TGCGCCAGCAGCTTGGGCCAGGTTGTAGCCGGGGAGCTGTTTTTT. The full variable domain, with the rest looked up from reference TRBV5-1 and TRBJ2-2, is KAGVTQTPRYLIKTRGQQVTLSCSPISGHRSVSWYQQTPGQGLQFLFEYFSETQRNKGNFPGRFSGRQFSNSRSEMNVSTLELGDSALYLCASSLGQVVAGELFFGEGSRLTVL.

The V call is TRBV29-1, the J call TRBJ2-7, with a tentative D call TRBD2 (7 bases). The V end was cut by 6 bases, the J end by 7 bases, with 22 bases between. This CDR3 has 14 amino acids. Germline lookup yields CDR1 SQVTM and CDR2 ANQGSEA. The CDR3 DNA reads TGCAGCGTCGTGGGGGGGACACTCCAGAGTGAGCAGTACTTC. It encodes CSVVGGTLQSEQYF.

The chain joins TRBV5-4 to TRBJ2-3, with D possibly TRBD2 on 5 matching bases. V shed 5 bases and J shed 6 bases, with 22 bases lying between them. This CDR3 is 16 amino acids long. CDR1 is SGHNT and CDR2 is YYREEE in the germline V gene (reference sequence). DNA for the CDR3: TGTGCCAGCAGTCTCCGCGACTGGAGACTATCTGATACGCAGTATTTT. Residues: CASSLRDWRLSDTQYF.

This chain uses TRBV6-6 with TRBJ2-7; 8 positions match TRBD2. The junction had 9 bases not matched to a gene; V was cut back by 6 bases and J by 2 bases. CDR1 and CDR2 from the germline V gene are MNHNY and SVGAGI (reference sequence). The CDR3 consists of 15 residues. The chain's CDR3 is CASSSPGGRPYEQYF. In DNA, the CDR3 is TGTGCCAGCAGCTCCCCTGGCGGGAGGCCCTACGAGCAGTACTTC.

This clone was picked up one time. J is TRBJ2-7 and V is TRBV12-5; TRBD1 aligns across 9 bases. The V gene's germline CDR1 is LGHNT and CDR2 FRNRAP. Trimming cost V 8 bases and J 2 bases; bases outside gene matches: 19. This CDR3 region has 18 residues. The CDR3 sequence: CASSDLLAGTGTTYEQYF. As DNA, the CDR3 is TGTGCTAGTTCTGACCTCCTCGCCGGGACAGGGACGACCTACGAGCAGTACTTC.

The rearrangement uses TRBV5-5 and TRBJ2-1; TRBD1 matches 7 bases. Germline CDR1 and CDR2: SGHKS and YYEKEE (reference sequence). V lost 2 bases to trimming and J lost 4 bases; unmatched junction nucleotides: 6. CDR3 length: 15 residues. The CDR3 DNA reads TGTGCCAGCAGCTTCGCCCCGACAGGGTACAATGAGCAGTTCTTC. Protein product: CASSFAPTGYNEQFF.

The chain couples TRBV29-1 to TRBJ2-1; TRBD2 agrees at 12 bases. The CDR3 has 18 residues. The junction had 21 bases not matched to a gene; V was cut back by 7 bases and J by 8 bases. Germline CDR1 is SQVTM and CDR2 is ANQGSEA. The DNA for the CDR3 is TGCAGCGCCCGAAGGCGGGGACTAGCGGGCCTGCGGGCCGATGAGCAGTTCTTC. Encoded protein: CSARRRGLAGLRADEQFF.

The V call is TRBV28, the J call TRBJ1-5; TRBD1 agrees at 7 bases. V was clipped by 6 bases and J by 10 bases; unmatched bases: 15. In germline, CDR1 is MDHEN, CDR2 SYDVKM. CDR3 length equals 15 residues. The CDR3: CASRPGQETLRPQHF. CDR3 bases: TGTGCCAGCAGGCCCGGACAGGAAACCCTTCGACCCCAGCATTTT.

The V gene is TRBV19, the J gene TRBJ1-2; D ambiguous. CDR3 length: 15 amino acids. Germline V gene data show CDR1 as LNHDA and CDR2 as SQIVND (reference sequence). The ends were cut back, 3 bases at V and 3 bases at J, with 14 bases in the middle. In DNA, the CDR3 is TGTGCCAGTAGTATTGGGAGGGCGCGGGACTATGGCTACACCTTC. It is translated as CASSIGRARDYGYTF.

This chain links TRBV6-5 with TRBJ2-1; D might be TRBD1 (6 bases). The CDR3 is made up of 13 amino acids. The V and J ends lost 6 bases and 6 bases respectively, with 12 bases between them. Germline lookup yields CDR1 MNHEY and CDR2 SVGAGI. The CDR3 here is CASRDSVANEQFF. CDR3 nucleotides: TGTGCCAGCAGGGACAGCGTAGCCAATGAGCAGTTCTTC.

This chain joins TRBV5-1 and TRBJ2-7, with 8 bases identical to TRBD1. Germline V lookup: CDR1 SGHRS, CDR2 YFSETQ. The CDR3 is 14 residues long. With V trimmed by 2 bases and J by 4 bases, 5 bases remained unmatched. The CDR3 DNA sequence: TGCGCCAGCAGCTTAGGACAGGGCGGATACGAGCAGTACTTC. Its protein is CASSLGQGGYEQYF.

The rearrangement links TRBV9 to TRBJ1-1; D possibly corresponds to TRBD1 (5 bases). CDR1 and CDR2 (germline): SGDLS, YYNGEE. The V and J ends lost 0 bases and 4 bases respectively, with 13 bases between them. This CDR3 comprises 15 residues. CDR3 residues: CASSVAGRAGTEAFF. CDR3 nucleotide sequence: TGTGCCAGCAGCGTAGCGGGCAGGGCTGGCACTGAAGCTTTCTTT.

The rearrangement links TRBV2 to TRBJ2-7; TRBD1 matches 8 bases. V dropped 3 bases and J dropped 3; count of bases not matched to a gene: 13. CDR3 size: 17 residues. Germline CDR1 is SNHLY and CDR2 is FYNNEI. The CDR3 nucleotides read TGTGCCAGCAGTGACCGAGTGGGGAGACAGGGGTTCTACGAGCAGTACTTC. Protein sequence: CASSDRVGRQGFYEQYF.

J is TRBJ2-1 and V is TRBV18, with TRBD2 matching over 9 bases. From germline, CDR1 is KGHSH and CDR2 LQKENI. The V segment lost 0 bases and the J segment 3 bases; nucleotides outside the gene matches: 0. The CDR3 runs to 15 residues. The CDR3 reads CASSPPTSGYNEQFF. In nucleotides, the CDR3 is TGTGCCAGCTCACCACCGACTAGCGGCTACAATGAGCAGTTCTTC. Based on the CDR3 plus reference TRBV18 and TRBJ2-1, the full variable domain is NAGVMQNPRHLVRRRGQEARLRCSPMKGHSHVYWYRQLPEEGLKFMVYLQKENIIDESGMPKERFSAEFPKEGPSILRIQQVVRGDSAAYFCASSPPTSGYNEQFFGPGTRLTVL.

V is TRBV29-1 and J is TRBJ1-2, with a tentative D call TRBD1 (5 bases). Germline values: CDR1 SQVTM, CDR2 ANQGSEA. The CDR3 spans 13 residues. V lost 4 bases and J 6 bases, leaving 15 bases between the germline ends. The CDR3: CSVGIGAINGYTF. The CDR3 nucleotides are TGCAGCGTTGGGATTGGGGCTATAAATGGCTACACCTTC.

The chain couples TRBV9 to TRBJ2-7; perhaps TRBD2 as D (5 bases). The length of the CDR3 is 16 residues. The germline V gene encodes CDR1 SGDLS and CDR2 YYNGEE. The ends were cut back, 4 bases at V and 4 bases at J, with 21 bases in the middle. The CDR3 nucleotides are TGTGCCAGCAGCCAACATCCGTCGGACTTACCGTACGAGCAGTACTTC. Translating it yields CASSQHPSDLPYEQYF.

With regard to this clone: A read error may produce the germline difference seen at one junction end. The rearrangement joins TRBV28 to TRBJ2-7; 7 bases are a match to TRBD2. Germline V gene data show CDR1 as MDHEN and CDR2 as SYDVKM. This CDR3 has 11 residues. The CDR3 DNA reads TGTGCCAGCAGAGGGGAGGGGAAATTGCACTTC. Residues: CASRGEGKLHF.

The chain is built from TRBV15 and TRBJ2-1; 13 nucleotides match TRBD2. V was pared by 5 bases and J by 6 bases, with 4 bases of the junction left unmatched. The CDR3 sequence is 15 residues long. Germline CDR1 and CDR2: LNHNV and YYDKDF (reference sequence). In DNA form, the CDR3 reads TGTGCCACCAGCCACGGGACTAGCGGGACCAATGAGCAGTTCTTC. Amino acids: CATSHGTSGTNEQFF.

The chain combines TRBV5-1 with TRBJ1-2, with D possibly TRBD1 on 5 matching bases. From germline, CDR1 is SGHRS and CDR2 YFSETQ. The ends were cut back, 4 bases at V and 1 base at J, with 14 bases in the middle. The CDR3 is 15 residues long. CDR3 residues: CASSLRPTDNYGYTF. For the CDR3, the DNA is TGCGCCAGCAGCCTCAGGCCGACAGATAACTATGGCTACACCTTC.

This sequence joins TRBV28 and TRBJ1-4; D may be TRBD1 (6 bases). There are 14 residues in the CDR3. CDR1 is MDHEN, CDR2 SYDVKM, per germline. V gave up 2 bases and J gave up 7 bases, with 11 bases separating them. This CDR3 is CASSLLGGTEKLFF. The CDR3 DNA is TGTGCCAGCAGTTTACTTGGGGGCACTGAAAAACTGTTTTTT. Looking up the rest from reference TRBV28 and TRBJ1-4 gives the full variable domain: DVKVTQSSRYLVKRTGEKVFLECVQDMDHENMFWYRQDPGLGLRLIYFSYDVKMKEKGDIPEGYSVSREKKERFSLILESASTNQTSMYLCASSLLGGTEKLFFGSGTQLSVL.

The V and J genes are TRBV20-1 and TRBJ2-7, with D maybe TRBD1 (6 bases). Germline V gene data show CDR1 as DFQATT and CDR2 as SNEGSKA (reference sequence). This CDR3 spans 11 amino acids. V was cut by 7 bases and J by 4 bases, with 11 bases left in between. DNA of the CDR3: TGCAGTGGGAGCAGGGGTTACGAGCAGTACTTC. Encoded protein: CSGSRGYEQYF.

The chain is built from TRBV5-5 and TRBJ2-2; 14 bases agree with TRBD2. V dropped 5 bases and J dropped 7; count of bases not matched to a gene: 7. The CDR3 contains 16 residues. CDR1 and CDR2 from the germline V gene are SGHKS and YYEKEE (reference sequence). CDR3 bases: TGTGCCAGCAGTAAGACTAGCGGGAGGGTTGGCGGGGAGCTGTTTTTT. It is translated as CASSKTSGRVGGELFF.

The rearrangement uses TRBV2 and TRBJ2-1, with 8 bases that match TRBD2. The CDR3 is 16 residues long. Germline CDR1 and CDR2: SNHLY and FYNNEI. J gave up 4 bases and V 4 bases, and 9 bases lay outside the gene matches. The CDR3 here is CASSGGQRERYNEQFF. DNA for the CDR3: TGTGCCAGCAGTGGCGGCCAGCGGGAGAGATACAATGAGCAGTTCTTC.

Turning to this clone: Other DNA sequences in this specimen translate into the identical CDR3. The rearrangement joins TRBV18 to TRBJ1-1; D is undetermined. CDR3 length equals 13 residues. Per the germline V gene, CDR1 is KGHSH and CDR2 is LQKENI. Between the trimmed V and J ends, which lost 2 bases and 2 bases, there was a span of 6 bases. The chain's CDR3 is CASSPTRNTEAFF. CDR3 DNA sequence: TGTGCCAGCTCACCAACGCGAAACACTGAAGCTTTCTTT.